This TCR beta chain derives from a study of cytomegalovirus exposure and HLA in healthy donors. Per germline, CDR1 LNHDA and CDR2 SQIVND (reference sequence). The CDR3 covers 14 residues. Trimming stripped 5 bases from V and 1 base from J, with 11 bases between. Comment on this clone: Its antigen is not known.

Points from the study as a whole: Likely technical artifact: a cluster of highly shared sequence variants. The CMV antigen specificity of a few CMV-associated chains was confirmed through in vitro analysis.

Amplification used 60 Vbeta primers and 13 Jbeta primers. The data were produced by immunoSEQ multiplex PCR, yet TCRdb's version contains in-frame clones alone and is incomplete. Among around 140,000 clones listed, approximately 85% were seen once. The V and J genes are TRBV19 and TRBJ1-1, with TRBD1 as a possible D gene (5 bases). The TCR comes from a woman aged 50 to 60 in good health and CMV-seropositive. Material: PBMCs. Here the CDR3 reads CASSPLDRNTEAFF. The CDR3 nucleotides read TGTGCCAGTAGTCCCCTCGACAGGAACACTGAAGCTTTCTTT.